This T cell receptor (beta chain) appears in the sequencing data of a study of blood T cell repertoires in COVID-19 (dated by TCRdb to about 2020). For context, the study as a whole: Samples from collaborators originated in the United States, Italy and Spain and spanned both the acute and convalescent phases of COVID-19. The prospective study material was composed of cDNA or gDNA derived from T cells, B-cell-depleted T cells, or PBMCs. Subjects who had been exposed to COVID-19, were actively infected with it, or had recovered from it provided the deeply sampled blood TCRbeta repertoires that made up the dataset. The repertoires were made available in a free public database intended to serve as a resource for research on the immune response to SARS-CoV-2. Samples came from the ongoing ImmuneRACE study (first 160 participants) plus 1,254 subjects from 6 global collaborators. The sample metadata nearly always contained a de-identified subject ID, COVID-19 status, age in years and sex. Where available, HLA class I and class II types were obtained from metadata supplied by the sample provider rather than from assay-based typing. Broader findings and caveats from the paper: The quantity of clinical and demographic metadata differed by source and by participant and was supplied without curation.

The immunoSEQ Assay, a bias-controlled multiplex PCR, was used to amplify TCRbeta CDR3 regions from genomic DNA. From the authors' description of their analysis: Within the assay, amplification of reference gene primers was used to estimate how many nucleated cells each sample contained. To quantify the absolute abundance of each unique TCRbeta CDR3 rearrangement, sequence reads were collapsed and filtered. For each sample, productive Simpson clonality was calculated as the square root of Simpson's diversity index over productive rearrangements. TCRdb re-hosts the immuneACCESS table, in-frame sequences only. Its copies lack some clones; in the studies checked, an unresolved V gene accounts for under half of them, and the cause for the rest is not known. That table gives V, J and clone size, and the DNA gave D and trimming. Recorded for this sample are about 210,000 clones; roughly nine tenths of them occurred a single time. Together, the top ten hold approximately 1.2% of the sample.

With respect to this clone: No antigen is known for it. The input lacks base qualities; no much larger clone sits a single base away.

Whole blood was collected in K2EDTA tubes by collaborating institutions according to the institutions' own protocols. For TCRbeta analysis, collaborators shipped samples in one of three forms: frozen whole blood, isolated PBMCs, or DNA extracted from either of those sample types. Via the germline V gene (reference sequence), CDR1 is SGHKS and CDR2 YYEKEE. The CDR3 starts with the cysteine, ends with the phenylalanine, and has 15 residues. The DNA shown is the 45-base CDR3, in frame from base 1. Clipping removes 1 base from V and 4 bases from J, with 3 as the unmatched junction base count. The receptor chain draws on TRBV5-5 and TRBJ2-2; TRBD2 matches 8 bases in the middle. This receptor was taken from a man aged 30 to 45 with acute or convalescent COVID-19. The sequenced material came from peripheral blood. The DNA is as follows: TGTGCCAGCAGCTTGAAACTAGCGGTCACCGGGGAGCTGTTTTTT. It translates as CASSLKLAVTGELFF.